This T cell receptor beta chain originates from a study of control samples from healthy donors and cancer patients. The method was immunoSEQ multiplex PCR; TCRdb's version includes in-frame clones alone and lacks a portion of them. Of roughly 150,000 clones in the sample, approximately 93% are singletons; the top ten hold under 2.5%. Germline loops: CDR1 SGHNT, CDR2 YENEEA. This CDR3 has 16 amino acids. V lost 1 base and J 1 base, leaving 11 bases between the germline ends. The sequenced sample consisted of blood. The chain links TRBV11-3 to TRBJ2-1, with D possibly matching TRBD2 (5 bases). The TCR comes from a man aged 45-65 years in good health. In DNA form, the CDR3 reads TGTGCCAGCAGCTTAGGTGGACTCCGTTCCTACAATGAGCAGTTCTTC. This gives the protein CASSLGGLRSYNEQFF.